The T cell receptor beta chain under discussion was sequenced for a study of technical replicates of blood from a few donors. In germline, CDR1 is SGHDT, CDR2 YYEEEE. V shed 3 bases, J shed 5 bases, and the junction held 4 bases outside the gene matches. The CDR3 has 16 residues. Method: immunoSEQ multiplex PCR; TCRdb's copy keeps in-frame clones and lacks some. The sample consists of tens of thousands of clones, approximately 83% of them appearing once. The gene calls are TRBV5-6 and TRBJ2-3; 15 nucleotides line up with TRBD2. The sequence was obtained from a human donor in good health. Some clones in this sample may be carry-over from other donors' samples. The sequenced sample was PBMCs. This CDR3 reads CASSSPGLAGGDTQYF. The CDR3 region has the DNA TGTGCCAGCAGCTCACCGGGACTAGCGGGGGGAGATACGCAGTATTTT. The full variable domain, in which reference TRBV5-6 and TRBJ2-3 provide the parts outside the CDR3, is DAGVTQSPTHLIKTRGQQVTLRCSPKSGHDTVSWYQQALGQGPQFIFQYYEEEERQRGNFPDRFSGHQFPNYSSELNVNALLLGDSALYLCASSSPGLAGGDTQYFGPGTRLTVL.